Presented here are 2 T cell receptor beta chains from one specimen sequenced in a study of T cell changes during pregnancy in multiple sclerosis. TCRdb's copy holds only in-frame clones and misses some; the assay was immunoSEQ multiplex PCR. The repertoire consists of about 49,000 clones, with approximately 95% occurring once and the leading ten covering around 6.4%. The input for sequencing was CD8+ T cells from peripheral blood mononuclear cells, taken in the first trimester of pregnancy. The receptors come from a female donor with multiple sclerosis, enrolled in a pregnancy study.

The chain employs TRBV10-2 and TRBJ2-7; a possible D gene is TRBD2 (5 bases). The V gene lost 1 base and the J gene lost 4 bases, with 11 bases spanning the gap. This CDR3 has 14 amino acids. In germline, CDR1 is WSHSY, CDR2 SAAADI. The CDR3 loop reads CASSEFSSGYEQYF. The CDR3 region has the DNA TGCGCCAGCAGTGAGTTCTCCTCGGGATACGAGCAGTACTTC.

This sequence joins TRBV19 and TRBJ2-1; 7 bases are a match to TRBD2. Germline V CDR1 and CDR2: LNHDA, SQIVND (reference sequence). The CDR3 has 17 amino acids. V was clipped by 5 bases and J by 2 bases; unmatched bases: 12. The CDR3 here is CASSLPGLAGAYNEQFF. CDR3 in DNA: TGTGCCAGTAGTCTCCCCGGACTGGCGGGAGCCTACAATGAGCAGTTCTTC.